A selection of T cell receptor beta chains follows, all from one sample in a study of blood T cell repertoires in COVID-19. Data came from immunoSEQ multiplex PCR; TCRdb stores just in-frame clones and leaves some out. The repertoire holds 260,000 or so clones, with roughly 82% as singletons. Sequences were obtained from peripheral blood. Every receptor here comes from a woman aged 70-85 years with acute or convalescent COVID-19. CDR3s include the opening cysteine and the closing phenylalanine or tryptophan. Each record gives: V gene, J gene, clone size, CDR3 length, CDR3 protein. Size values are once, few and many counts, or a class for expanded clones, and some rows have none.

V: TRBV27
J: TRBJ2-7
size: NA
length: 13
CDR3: CASSLRQSYEQYF

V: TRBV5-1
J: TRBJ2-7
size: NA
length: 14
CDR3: CASSGTGFSYEQYF

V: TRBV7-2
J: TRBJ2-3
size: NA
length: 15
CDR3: CASSLRDRAGDTQYF

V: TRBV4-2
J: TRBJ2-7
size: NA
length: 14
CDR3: CASSQGAQGNEQYF

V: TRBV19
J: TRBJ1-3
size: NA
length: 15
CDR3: CASSLTGRSGNTIYF

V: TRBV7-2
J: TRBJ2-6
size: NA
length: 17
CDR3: CASSARQGRAGANVLTF

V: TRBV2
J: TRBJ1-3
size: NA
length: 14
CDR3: CASSDRTGGNTIYF

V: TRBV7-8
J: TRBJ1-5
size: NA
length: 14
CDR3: CASSLTAADQPQHF

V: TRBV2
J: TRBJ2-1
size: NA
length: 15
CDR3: CAIGLLASSYNEQFF

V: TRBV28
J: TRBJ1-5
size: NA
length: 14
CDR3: CASSLDLKIEPQHF

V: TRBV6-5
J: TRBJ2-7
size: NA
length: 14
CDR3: CASKRDRGSYEQYF

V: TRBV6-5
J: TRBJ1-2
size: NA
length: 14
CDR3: CASSYTGGDYGYTF

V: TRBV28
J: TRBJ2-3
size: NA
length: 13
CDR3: CASRGQGTDTQYF

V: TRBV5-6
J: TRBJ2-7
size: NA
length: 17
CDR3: CASSPEGRRGRSYEQYF

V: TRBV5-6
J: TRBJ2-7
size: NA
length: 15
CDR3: CASSFLGQSSYEQYF

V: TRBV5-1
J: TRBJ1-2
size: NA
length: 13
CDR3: CASSLGQLDGYTF

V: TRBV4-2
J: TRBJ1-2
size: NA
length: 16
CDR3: CASSQDGSSQVYGYTF

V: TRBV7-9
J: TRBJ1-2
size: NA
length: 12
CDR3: CASSLAGRGYTF

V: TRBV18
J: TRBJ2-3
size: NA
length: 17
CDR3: CASSPWASGGSTDTQYF

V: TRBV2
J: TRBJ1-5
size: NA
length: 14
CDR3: CASQSPGGRQPQHF

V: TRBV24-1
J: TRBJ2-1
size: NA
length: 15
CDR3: CATSESLAGYNEQFF

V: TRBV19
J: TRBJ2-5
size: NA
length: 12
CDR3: CASRTDRETQYF

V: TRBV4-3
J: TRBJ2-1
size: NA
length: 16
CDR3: CASSQEAGQANNEQFF

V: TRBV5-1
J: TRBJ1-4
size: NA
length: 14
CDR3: CASSSDSSNEKLFF

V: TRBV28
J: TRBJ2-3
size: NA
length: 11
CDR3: CASRRTETQYF

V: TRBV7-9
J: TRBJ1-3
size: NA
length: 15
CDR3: CASSLSWDRVDTIYF

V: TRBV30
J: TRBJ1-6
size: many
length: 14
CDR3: CASVGLSPRGPLHF

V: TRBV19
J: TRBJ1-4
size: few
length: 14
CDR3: CASSRTGNNEKLFF

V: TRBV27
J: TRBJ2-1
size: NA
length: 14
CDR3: CASSFGTSGDEQFF

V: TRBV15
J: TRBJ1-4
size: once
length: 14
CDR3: CATSTSWGGEKLFF

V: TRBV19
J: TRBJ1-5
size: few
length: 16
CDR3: CASTFTGQGTRQPQHF

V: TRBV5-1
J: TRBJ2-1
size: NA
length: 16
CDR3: CASSQNSGASYNEQFF

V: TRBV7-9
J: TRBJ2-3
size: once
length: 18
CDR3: CASRTTSGGAGFSDTQYF

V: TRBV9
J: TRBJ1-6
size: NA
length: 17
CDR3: CASSGRQESSYNSPLHF

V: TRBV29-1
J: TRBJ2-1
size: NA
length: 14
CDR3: CSVSGGFSYNEQFF

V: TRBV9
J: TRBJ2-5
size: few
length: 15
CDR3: CASSVDSGRGETQYF

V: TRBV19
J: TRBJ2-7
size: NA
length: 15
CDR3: CASSMTGGSSYEQYF

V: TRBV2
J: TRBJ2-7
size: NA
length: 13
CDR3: CASKRGAQYEQYF

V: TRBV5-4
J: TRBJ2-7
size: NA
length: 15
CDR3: CASSLVGQGGHEQYF

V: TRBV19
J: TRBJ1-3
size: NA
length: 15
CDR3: CASSGYRGNGNTIYF

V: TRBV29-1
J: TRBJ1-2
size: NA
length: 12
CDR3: CSVDSSGPGYTF

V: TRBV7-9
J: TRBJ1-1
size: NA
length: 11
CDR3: CASSSITEAFF

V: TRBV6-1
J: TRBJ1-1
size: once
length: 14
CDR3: CASKDRGRGTEAFF

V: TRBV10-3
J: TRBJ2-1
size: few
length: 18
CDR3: CAISANKGASGRYNEQFF

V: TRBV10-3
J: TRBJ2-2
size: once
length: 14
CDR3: CAISEQEGTGELFF

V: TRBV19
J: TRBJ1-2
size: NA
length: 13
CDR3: CASSPGGVYGYTF

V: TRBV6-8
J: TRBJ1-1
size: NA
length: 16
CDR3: CASNIGGQGPGGEAFF

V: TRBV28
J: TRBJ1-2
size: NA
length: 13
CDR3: CASRNQRGGGYTF

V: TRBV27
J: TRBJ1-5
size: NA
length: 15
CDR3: CASSLGTGKNQPQHF

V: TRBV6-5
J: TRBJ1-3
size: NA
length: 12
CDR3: CASSYRGDTIYF

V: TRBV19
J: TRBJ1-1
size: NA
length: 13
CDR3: CASSIDRVTEAFF

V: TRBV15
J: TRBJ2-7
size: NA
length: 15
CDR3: CATSRDRVVSYEQYF

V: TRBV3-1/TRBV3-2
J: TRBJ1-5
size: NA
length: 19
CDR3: CASSQGYLRRGLDNQPQHF